These T cell receptor beta chains were read from a single sample in a study of early T cells in non-severe SARS-CoV-2 infection. TCRdb itself ran the 5' RACE reads through MiXCR, one entry per CDR3 protein. Of about 100,000 distinct CDR3 sequences in the sample, 13% were seen once. Sequences were obtained from whole blood. These receptors came from an adult who was a healthcare worker with PCR-confirmed SARS-CoV-2 infection or an uninfected control (not recorded which). The CDR3 runs from the conserved cysteine through the conserved F or W. D genes are given only for firm matches. Clone size is not always given. Where it is, it says once, few, many or a class for expanded clones.

d_call: TRBD1
j_call: TRBJ1-5
clone_size: -
v_call: TRBV2
cdr3_nt: TGTGCCAGCAGGGCGCAGGGGGCCGTGGGAGGGAATCAGCCCCAGCATTTT
cdr3_aa: CASRAQGAVGGNQPQHF

d_call: -
j_call: TRBJ1-6
clone_size: -
v_call: TRBV7-3
cdr3_nt: TGTGCCAGCAGCTTAGATCCCAGGGAACCCCTCCACTTT
cdr3_aa: CASSLDPREPLHF

d_call: -
j_call: TRBJ1-2
clone_size: many
v_call: TRBV6-6
cdr3_nt: TGTGCCAGCAGTAACCCCGGACCTCGAGCCGGAGGTGGCTACACCTTC
cdr3_aa: CASSNPGPRAGGGYTF

d_call: -
j_call: TRBJ1-3
clone_size: -
v_call: TRBV28
cdr3_nt: TGTGCCAGCAGTTTCACAACCGGCTCTGAAAACACCATATATTTT
cdr3_aa: CASSFTTGSENTIYF

d_call: -
j_call: TRBJ2-2
clone_size: many
v_call: TRBV7-9
cdr3_nt: TGTGCCAGCAGCTTGGTTACAGGGTTGAACACCGGGGAGCTGTTTTTT
cdr3_aa: CASSLVTGLNTGELFF

d_call: TRBD2
j_call: TRBJ2-7
clone_size: many
v_call: TRBV20-1
cdr3_nt: TGCAGTGCTAGAGATTTCAGCGGGGGGGCCTACGAGCAGTACTTC
cdr3_aa: CSARDFSGGAYEQYF

d_call: -
j_call: TRBJ2-7
clone_size: many
v_call: TRBV3-1
cdr3_nt: TGTGCCAGCAGCCACCGTGGGCCCCGCAGTGGCGAGCAGTACTTC
cdr3_aa: CASSHRGPRSGEQYF

d_call: -
j_call: TRBJ2-1
clone_size: few
v_call: TRBV5-5
cdr3_nt: TGTGCCAGCAACCAGAGTCGGCAGGGCGGTGAGCAGTTCTTC
cdr3_aa: CASNQSRQGGEQFF

d_call: -
j_call: TRBJ1-1
clone_size: -
v_call: TRBV7-3
cdr3_nt: TGTGCCAGCAGCTTAAACAGCAACACTGAAGCTTTCTTT
cdr3_aa: CASSLNSNTEAFF

d_call: TRBD2
j_call: TRBJ2-2
clone_size: many
v_call: TRBV12-3/TRBV12-4
cdr3_nt: TGTGCCAGCAGCTACCAGCGGGGGGAGGAGACCGGGGAGCTGTTTTTT
cdr3_aa: CASSYQRGEETGELFF

d_call: -
j_call: TRBJ2-7
clone_size: few
v_call: TRBV28
cdr3_nt: TGTGCCAGCAGCCGAAGGCCCCCCTACGAGCAGTACTTC
cdr3_aa: CASSRRPPYEQYF

d_call: -
j_call: TRBJ2-5
clone_size: many
v_call: TRBV20-1
cdr3_nt: TGCAGTGCTTCCTACAGGGCCGCCCAGTACTTC
cdr3_aa: CSASYRAAQYF

d_call: -
j_call: TRBJ1-2
clone_size: many
v_call: TRBV6-2/TRBV6-3
cdr3_nt: TGTGCCAGCAGTTCCCCATCCAGGGGATTGGACTATGGCTACACCTTC
cdr3_aa: CASSSPSRGLDYGYTF

d_call: -
j_call: TRBJ2-1
clone_size: -
v_call: TRBV30
cdr3_nt: TGTGCCTGGAGTGGGGGCAACAATGAGCAGTTCTTC
cdr3_aa: CAWSGGNNEQFF

d_call: TRBD2
j_call: TRBJ2-1
clone_size: -
v_call: TRBV11-1
cdr3_nt: TGTGCCAGCAGCTCCCGGTCTTGGCGGGAGTACAATGAGCAGTTCTTC
cdr3_aa: CASSSRSWREYNEQFF

d_call: TRBD1
j_call: TRBJ1-6
clone_size: -
v_call: TRBV11-2
cdr3_nt: TGTGCCAGCAGCCCGATGGCAGGGGGGACACCCCTCCACTTT
cdr3_aa: CASSPMAGGTPLHF

d_call: -
j_call: TRBJ2-3
clone_size: many
v_call: TRBV6-5
cdr3_nt: TGTGCCAGCAGGTCAAGAGATACGCAGTATTTT
cdr3_aa: CASRSRDTQYF

d_call: TRBD1
j_call: TRBJ1-1
clone_size: -
v_call: TRBV5-5
cdr3_nt: TGTGCCAGCAGCTCCCTCGGACAGGGGTTGTCTTTCTTT
cdr3_aa: CASSSLGQGLSFF

d_call: TRBD1
j_call: TRBJ2-7
clone_size: few
v_call: TRBV6-6
cdr3_nt: TGTGCCAGCACCATAGACAGGGATCGGGACGAGCAGTACTTC
cdr3_aa: CASTIDRDRDEQYF

d_call: -
j_call: TRBJ2-5
clone_size: many
v_call: TRBV5-1
cdr3_nt: TGCGCCAGTGGATCGGAGACCCAGTACTTC
cdr3_aa: CASGSETQYF

d_call: -
j_call: TRBJ2-3
clone_size: -
v_call: TRBV29-1
cdr3_nt: TGCAGCGCACCACTCGGGCCAGATACGCAGTATTTT
cdr3_aa: CSAPLGPDTQYF

d_call: -
j_call: TRBJ2-7
clone_size: many
v_call: TRBV7-9
cdr3_nt: TGTGCCAGCAGCTTAGCGATGGGTTACAGGGCCTACGAGCAGTACTTC
cdr3_aa: CASSLAMGYRAYEQYF

d_call: -
j_call: TRBJ2-1
clone_size: -
v_call: TRBV21-1
cdr3_nt: TGTGCCAGCAGCAACCCCTTTGGTGGGGAGCAGTTCTTC
cdr3_aa: CASSNPFGGEQFF

d_call: -
j_call: TRBJ2-1
clone_size: many
v_call: TRBV7-2
cdr3_nt: TGTGCCAGCAGCTCACGGGGGTCCCACAATGAGCAGTTCTTC
cdr3_aa: CASSSRGSHNEQFF

d_call: -
j_call: TRBJ1-2
clone_size: few
v_call: TRBV28
cdr3_nt: TGTGCCAGCGGGCGCCCGGACATCCGAACCTATGGCTACACCTTC
cdr3_aa: CASGRPDIRTYGYTF

d_call: TRBD1
j_call: TRBJ1-1
clone_size: -
v_call: TRBV2
cdr3_nt: TGTGCCAGCAGTGAAGACCAGGGGGCGGGCACTGAAGCTTTCTTT
cdr3_aa: CASSEDQGAGTEAFF

d_call: TRBD1
j_call: TRBJ2-4
clone_size: many
v_call: TRBV7-2
cdr3_nt: TGTGCCAGCAGCTTACCCTCGGGACAGAAAAACATTCAGTACTTC
cdr3_aa: CASSLPSGQKNIQYF

d_call: -
j_call: TRBJ1-5
clone_size: few
v_call: TRBV12-3/TRBV12-4
cdr3_nt: TGTGCCAGCAGTTCCGACCCCTATCAGCCCCAGCATTTT
cdr3_aa: CASSSDPYQPQHF

d_call: -
j_call: TRBJ1-2
clone_size: few
v_call: TRBV20-1
cdr3_nt: TGCAGTGCTAGTTACAGGGAGGCTAACTATGGCTACACCTTC
cdr3_aa: CSASYREANYGYTF